This T cell receptor beta chain was sequenced during a study of OX40 agonist ivuxolimab in advanced cancers. With regard to the full study: Ivuxolimab was a fully human IgG2 agonistic monoclonal antibody targeting the costimulatory receptor OX40 (CD134). Intravenous ivuxolimab was administered to patients every 2 weeks at six dose levels: 0.01, 0.1, 0.3, 1.5, 3 and 10 mg/kg. Of the approximately 53 patients in dose escalation, about 19 had hepatocellular carcinoma, some 15 had melanoma, 9 had renal cell carcinoma and 9 had head and neck cancer. In the dose-escalation cohort, 82.7% of patients were male, and the mean age was about 55 years, with a range of about 23 to 85. Prior anti-PD-1, anti-PD-L1 or anti-CTLA-4 therapy was permitted, and checkpoint inhibitors had been received by more than 35% of dose-escalation patients. Partial responses were achieved by three dose-escalation patients, of whom one had hepatocellular carcinoma and two had cutaneous melanoma. The purpose of peripheral TCRbeta sequencing was to test whether ivuxolimab changed TCR sequence diversity and led to clonal T-cell expansion. The monotherapy dose-escalation portion (N of about 50 patients) of the phase I ivuxolimab trial is reported in the paper. General findings and caveats noted by the study authors: After ivuxolimab, more expanded clones were found on average in CD8+ T cells than in CD4+ T cells. Clonal expansion of both CD4+ and CD8+ blood T cells was observed from baseline to week 6 at doses 0.1 to 3.0 mg/kg. Which antigens the clonally expanded peripheral T cells were specific for was not determined. Partial responders in the 0.1-3.0 mg/kg groups had among the lowest normalized peripheral clonal expansion, especially among CD8+ T cells. Low levels of normalized T-cell clonal expansion were also shown by some nonresponding patients.

A remark on this clone: There is no known antigen for this receptor. Base qualities are not recorded, but no much larger clone differs from it by a single base.

Genomic DNA was extracted from sorted cells for sequencing of the TCRbeta CDR3 region. The immunoSEQ Assay was used for sequencing of TCRbeta CDR3 regions. TCRdb mirrors the immuneACCESS table, restricted to in-frame sequences. Some clones are absent from its copies; in checked studies, under half trace to an unresolved V gene, and the reason for the others is unknown. The sample data list 70,000 to 90,000 clones, and less than 85% of these were observed just once. Around 7.3% of the sample is held by the ten biggest clonotypes. Patients with a history of autoimmune disease or receiving systemic immunosuppression were excluded from the trial. Peripheral blood for TCR sequencing was collected from all dose cohorts at baseline, on cycle 4 day 1, and on cycle 7 day 1. The samples were drawn from a first-in-human, open-label, multicenter phase I dose-escalation trial of ivuxolimab. Adults with locally advanced or metastatic melanoma, renal cell, hepatocellular, or head and neck squamous cell carcinoma were enrolled in the trial. Before TCR sequencing, CD4+ T cells and CD8+ T cells from peripheral blood were sorted into separate populations.

Trimming removed 1 base from V and 0 bases from J, leaving 3 bases between the germline ends. The CDR3 covers 13 residues, taking in both the cysteine and the phenylalanine. The CDR3 DNA has 39 bases and is translated from base 1. CDR1 and CDR2 (SEHNR, FQNEAQ) derive from the germline V gene (reference sequence). The rearrangement joined TRBV7-9 to TRBJ1-1, with an unclear D gene assignment. This receptor was obtained from an adult with an advanced solid tumor such as melanoma, head and neck, liver or kidney cancer. Source: CD4+ or CD8+ T cells sorted from blood, taken in a trial of the OX40 agonist ivuxolimab. The nucleotides read TGTGCCAGCAGCTTAGTTTTGAACACTGAAGCTTTCTTT. It encodes CASSLVLNTEAFF.